This T cell receptor beta chain was captured in a study of Graves' ophthalmopathy and Graves' hyperthyroidism. Turning to the study itself: Peripheral blood collection took place at initial diagnosis, before any treatment.

Researchers took RNA transcripts and amplified TCR beta CDR3 regions from them. A first-round RT-PCR used HTBI primers, followed by a second-round multiplex PCR. One entry per CDR3 protein, called by TCRdb with MiXCR from the multiplex PCR reads. The sample lists hundreds of thousands of distinct CDR3 sequences, roughly 20% seen once, with roughly 3% in the top ten. This clonotype was observed at least ten times. The CDR3 runs to 16 residues. Germline assignment: CDR1 MDHEN and CDR2 SYDVKM. Trimming took 3 bases from V and 0 from J, leaving 12 bases between them. The sequenced sample was peripheral blood. The sequence was collected from a woman between 18 and 29 years old with stable Graves' hyperthyroidism. The chain links TRBV28 to TRBJ1-5; D is ambiguous. The CDR3 protein is CASSFSTSYSNQPQHF. The CDR3 region has the DNA TGTGCCAGCAGTTTTAGTACCAGCTATAGCAATCAGCCCCAGCATTTT.